This section outlines one TCR beta chain sequence together with its context. This clonotype was counted ten times or more. The antigen it binds to is not known. No much larger clone is present one base from it, and per-base qualities are unavailable. These data come from a study of lung T cells in sarcoidosis with Löfgren's syndrome (dated by TCRdb to the late 2010s). Broadly, across the study: Sarcoidosis was characterized as a granulomatous, predominantly pulmonary disease marked by accumulation of CD4+ T cells in bronchoalveolar lavage fluid. The repertoire analyses were focused on Lofgren's syndrome patients. General study outcomes and caveats: TRAV12-1 and TRBV2 were reported as the most expanded V gene segments in Löfgren's syndrome patients compared with control subjects. In alphabeta pairing analysis, TRAV12-1 preferentially paired with TRBV2, and these paired TCRs showed CDR3 homology. The study only suggested recognition of a sarcoidosis-associated antigen, and the antigen remained putative and unidentified. TRAV12-1 and TRBV2 CDR3 motifs were reported to be shared among multiple Löfgren's syndrome patients, suggesting public CD4+ TCR repertoires.

The instrument given in TCRdb is Illumina MiSeq. The public reads were reprocessed in TCRdb via fastp at Q25 and MiXCR, keeping in-frame beta chains. Every entry covers one CDR3 protein and lists the most common genes and DNA from its rows. The table for this sample lists just under 20,000 distinct CDR3 sequences; roughly a fifth of them were counted only once. Jointly, the top ten make up 4.1% of the sample. From cysteine to phenylalanine, the CDR3 is 13 amino acids long. Only the CDR3 DNA is retained, 39 bases long and in frame from the first base. Taken from the germline V gene, the CDR1 and CDR2 loops are ENHRY and SYGVKD. V drops 8 bases and J drops 2 bases, leaving 12 bases in between.

Sequenced material: CD4+ T cells from PBMCs. The sequence came from a human donor with sarcoidosis (Löfgren's syndrome or another form), or a control subject (not recorded which). The chain is made from TRBV10-3 and TRBJ1-1; a weak D assignment points to TRBD1 (6 bases agree). The DNA is TGTGCCATCGGGGGGGCAATTAACACTGAAGCTTTCTTT. Translation gives CAIGGAINTEAFF.